The subject of this entry is one T cell receptor (beta chain). These data are taken from a study of OX40 agonist ivuxolimab in advanced cancers. Study overall: The study treated patients with ivuxolimab, an agonistic anti-OX40 (CD134) antibody.

Sequencing used immunoSEQ multiplex PCR; TCRdb keeps in-frame clones, though not all of them. The sample contains 3,000 to 3,500 clones, more than 60% of which appear only once. Germline V lookup: CDR1 SNHLY, CDR2 FYNNEI. The V segment lost 6 bases and the J segment 6 bases; nucleotides outside the gene matches: 11. The CDR3 contains 16 residues. V gene TRBV2 combines with J gene TRBJ2-1; 10 bases match TRBD1. Material: CD4+ or CD8+ T cells sorted from blood, obtained in a trial of the OX40 agonist ivuxolimab. This receptor was identified in an adult with an advanced solid tumor such as melanoma, head and neck, liver or kidney cancer. The CDR3 DNA sequence: TGTGCCAGCAGGACGTCCGGGACAGGGGCCCCCAATGAGCAGTTCTTC. Translated, it gives CASRTSGTGAPNEQFF.